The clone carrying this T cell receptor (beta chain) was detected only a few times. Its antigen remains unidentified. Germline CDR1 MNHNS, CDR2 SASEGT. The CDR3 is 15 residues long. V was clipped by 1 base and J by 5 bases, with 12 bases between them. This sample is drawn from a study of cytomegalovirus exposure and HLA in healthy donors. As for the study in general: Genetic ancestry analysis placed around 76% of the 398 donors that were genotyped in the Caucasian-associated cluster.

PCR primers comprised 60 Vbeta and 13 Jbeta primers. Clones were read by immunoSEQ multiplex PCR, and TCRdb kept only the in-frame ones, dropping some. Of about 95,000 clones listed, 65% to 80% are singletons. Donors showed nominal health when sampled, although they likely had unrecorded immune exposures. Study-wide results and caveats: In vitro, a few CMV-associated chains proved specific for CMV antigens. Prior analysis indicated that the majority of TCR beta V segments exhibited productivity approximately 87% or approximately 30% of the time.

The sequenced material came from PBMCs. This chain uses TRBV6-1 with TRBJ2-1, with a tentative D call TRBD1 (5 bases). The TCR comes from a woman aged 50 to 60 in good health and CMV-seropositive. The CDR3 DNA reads TGTGCCAGCAGTGAAGAAGGGGCTTGGGACAATGAGCAGTTCTTC. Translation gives CASSEEGAWDNEQFF.